A selection of T cell receptor beta chains follows, all from one sample in a study of blood T cell repertoires in COVID-19. The repertoire was sequenced with immunoSEQ multiplex PCR; TCRdb's copy has only in-frame clones and lacks some. The sample contains 150,000 to 200,000 clones, 85% to 95% of which appear only once. The source material was peripheral blood. The receptors were sampled from a woman in her sixties or seventies with COVID-19, enrolled during active disease. Both conserved end residues are part of each CDR3. The D gene is left open where the match is weak. Size is stated for part of the rows, as once, few or many counts, or as a class when the clone is expanded.

CDR3,DNA,V,J,size,D
CASSNPRGGADEKLFF,TGTGCCAGCAGCAACCCCCGAGGGGGGGCGGATGAAAAACTGTTTTTT,TRBV5-4,TRBJ1-4,once,-
CASRMDRGRFPEAFF,TGTGCCAGCAGAATGGACAGGGGGCGTTTCCCCGAAGCTTTCTTT,TRBV6-5,TRBJ1-1,-,TRBD1
CASTGGSSGANVLTF,TGTGCCAGCACAGGGGGCAGCTCTGGGGCCAACGTCCTGACTTTC,TRBV6-5,TRBJ2-6,-,TRBD1
CASSGRRLHDNEQFF,TGTGCCAGCAGCGGGAGACGCTTGCACGACAATGAGCAGTTCTTC,TRBV5-6,TRBJ2-1,-,-
CASSYRSGGLETQYF,TGTGCCAGCAGTTATCGTAGCGGGGGTTTAGAGACCCAGTACTTC,TRBV6-5,TRBJ2-5,-,TRBD2
CATSDLRSGGRTDTQYF,TGTGCCACCAGTGATTTAAGAAGCGGGGGGCGCACAGATACGCAGTATTTT,TRBV24-1,TRBJ2-3,-,TRBD2
CSAQGRGGLNNEQFF,TGCAGCGCCCAGGGGCGCGGGGGGCTTAACAATGAGCAGTTCTTC,TRBV29-1,TRBJ2-1,-,TRBD2
CASGQENGSPLHF,TGTGCCAGCGGACAGGAAAATGGGTCACCCCTCCACTTT,TRBV6-5,TRBJ1-6,-,TRBD1
CASSPRTGSPFYGYTF,TGTGCCAGCAGCCCGCGGACAGGGTCGCCATTCTATGGCTACACCTTC,TRBV4-2,TRBJ1-2,-,TRBD1
CASRQNAGGGGAAFF,TGTGCCAGCAGACAAAACGCGGGAGGGGGTGGAGCAGCTTTCTTT,TRBV7-8,TRBJ1-1,-,-
CASSFRGGAVLDEQFF,TGTGCCAGCAGTTTCCGCGGGGGGGCGGTTCTAGATGAGCAGTTCTTC,TRBV5-6,TRBJ2-1,-,TRBD2
CATGARGGTDTQYF,TGTGCCACCGGAGCCCGGGGGGGCACAGATACGCAGTATTTT,TRBV10-3,TRBJ2-3,-,TRBD2
CASSFTSGGPWDEQFF,TGTGCCAGCAGCTTTACTAGCGGGGGGCCCTGGGATGAGCAGTTCTTC,TRBV7-6,TRBJ2-1,-,TRBD2
CAISESMGAGQPQHF,TGTGCCATCAGTGAGTCGATGGGGGCTGGACAGCCCCAGCATTTT,TRBV10-3,TRBJ1-5,once,-
CASSLFWSGGRVETQYF,TGTGCCAGCAGCTTGTTCTGGTCGGGGGGCCGGGTGGAGACCCAGTACTTC,TRBV5-8,TRBJ2-5,-,-
CASSRDLGDYEQYF,TGTGCCAGCTCACGAGACTTGGGAGACTACGAGCAGTACTTC,TRBV18,TRBJ2-7,-,-
CASDSGGNQPQHF,TGTGCCAGCGATTCAGGGGGCAATCAGCCCCAGCATTTT,TRBV6-5,TRBJ1-5,-,-
CASSFLQGAITDTQYF,TGTGCCAGCAGCTTCCTACAGGGGGCGATCACAGATACGCAGTATTTT,TRBV7-2,TRBJ2-3,-,TRBD1
CASSLAKGTGANVLTF,TGTGCCAGCAGCTTAGCTAAGGGGACTGGGGCCAACGTCCTGACTTTC,TRBV7-9,TRBJ2-6,-,-
CASRKFRNYGYTF,TGTGCCAGCAGAAAATTCCGTAACTATGGCTACACCTTC,TRBV6-6,TRBJ1-2,-,-
CASSQDLRDIYTEAFF,TGCGCCAGCAGCCAAGATCTCCGGGACATCTACACTGAAGCTTTCTTT,TRBV4-3,TRBJ1-1,-,-
CASSIDRGPNYGYTF,TGTGCCAGCAGCATTGACAGGGGGCCGAACTATGGCTACACCTTC,TRBV5-4,TRBJ1-2,-,TRBD1
CASSLKALDREVGNTIYF,TGTGCCAGCAGCTTAAAAGCCCTGGACAGGGAGGTTGGAAACACCATATATTTT,TRBV7-9,TRBJ1-3,-,TRBD1
CASSRRGQDWAGEAFF,TGTGCCAGTAGTAGGCGGGGGCAAGATTGGGCAGGTGAAGCTTTCTTT,TRBV19,TRBJ1-1,-,-